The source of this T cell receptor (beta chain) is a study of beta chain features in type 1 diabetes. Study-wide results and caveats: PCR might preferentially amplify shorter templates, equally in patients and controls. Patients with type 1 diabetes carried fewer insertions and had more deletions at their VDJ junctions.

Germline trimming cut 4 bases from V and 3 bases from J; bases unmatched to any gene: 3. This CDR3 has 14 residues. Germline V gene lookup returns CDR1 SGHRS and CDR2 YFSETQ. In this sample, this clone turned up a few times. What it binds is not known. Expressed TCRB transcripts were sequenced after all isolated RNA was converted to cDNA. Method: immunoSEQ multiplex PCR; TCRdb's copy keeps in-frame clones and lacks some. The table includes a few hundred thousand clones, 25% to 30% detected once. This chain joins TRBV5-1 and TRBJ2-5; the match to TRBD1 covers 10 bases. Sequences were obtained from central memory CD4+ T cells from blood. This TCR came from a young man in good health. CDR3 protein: CASSVTGGKETQYF. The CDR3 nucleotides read TGCGCCAGCAGCGTGACAGGGGGCAAAGAGACCCAGTACTTC. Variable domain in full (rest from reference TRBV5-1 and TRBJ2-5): KAGVTQTPRYLIKTRGQQVTLSCSPISGHRSVSWYQQTPGQGLQFLFEYFSETQRNKGNFPGRFSGRQFSNSRSEMNVSTLELGDSALYLCASSVTGGKETQYFGPGTRLLVL.